Presented here are 25 T cell receptor beta chains from one specimen sequenced in a study of OX40 agonist ivuxolimab in advanced cancers. The protocol was immunoSEQ multiplex PCR, while the TCRdb copy is restricted to in-frame clones and leaves out a portion. The sample contains about 48,000 clones, roughly nine tenths of which appear only once. The input for sequencing was CD4+ or CD8+ T cells sorted from blood, taken in a trial of the OX40 agonist ivuxolimab. The receptors here all came from an adult with an advanced solid tumor such as melanoma, head and neck, liver or kidney cancer.

V usage is TRBV5-8 and J usage is TRBJ2-1; D perhaps matches TRBD2 (6 bases). The CDR3 totals 15 residues. Trimming stripped 2 bases from V and 4 bases from J, with 13 bases between. The germline CDR1 and CDR2 sequences are SGHTS and YDEGEE. The DNA for the CDR3 is TGTGCCAGCAGCTTTGCGGGGAGCAAATACAATGAGCAGTTCTTC. Amino acids: CASSFAGSKYNEQFF. The whole variable domain, filled in from reference TRBV5-8 and TRBJ2-1, reads EAGVTQSPTHLIKTRGQQATLRCSPISGHTSVYWYQQALGLGLQFLLWYDEGEERNRGNFPPRFSGRQFPNYSSELNVNALELEDSALYLCASSFAGSKYNEQFFGPGTRLTVL.

The chain has TRBV29-1 and TRBJ2-7, with TRBD1 matching 10 bases. V was clipped by 1 base and J by 4 bases; unmatched bases: 4. The CDR3 consists of 14 residues. Germline CDR1 SQVTM, CDR2 ANQGSEA. The CDR3 protein is CSVEGADRGYEQYF. The CDR3 region has the DNA TGCAGCGTTGAAGGCGCGGACAGGGGGTACGAGCAGTACTTC.

V usage is TRBV9 and J usage is TRBJ2-3, with D possibly matching TRBD2 (7 bases). The CDR3 has 15 amino acids. From germline, CDR1 is SGDLS and CDR2 YYNGEE. Trimming pared 4 bases from V and 4 bases from J, leaving 16 bases between. DNA of the CDR3: TGTGCCAGCAGCCCTTGGGGGGGCGGGTCAGATACGCAGTATTTT. It specifies CASSPWGGGSDTQYF.

V gene TRBV6-5 combines with J gene TRBJ1-5, with 10 bases identical to TRBD1. This CDR3 is built from 15 residues. Trimming removed 2 bases from V and 2 bases from J; junction bases left unmatched: 0. Per germline, CDR1 MNHEY and CDR2 SVGAGI. Written as DNA, the CDR3 is TGTGCCAGCAGTTACGGGACAGGGGGCAATCAGCCCCAGCATTTT. As protein: CASSYGTGGNQPQHF.

This chain connects TRBV7-3 to TRBJ1-1; D ambiguous. The CDR3 is made up of 15 amino acids. Germline CDR1 and CDR2: SGHTA and FQGTGA. Trimming took off 5 bases at V and 1 base at J, with 14 bases between the two ends. The CDR3: CASSLFGNPNTEAFF. The CDR3 DNA follows: TGTGCCAGCAGCCTCTTCGGGAACCCGAACACTGAAGCTTTCTTT.

The V call is TRBV4-1, the J call TRBJ1-2, with a possible D match to TRBD1 (6 bases). Trimming removed 3 bases from V and 3 bases from J, with 8 bases in between. Germline CDR1 reads MGHRA; CDR2 reads YSYEKL. The CDR3 loop spans 13 amino acids. CDR3 residues: CASSQDSYYGYTF. CDR3 nucleotides: TGCGCCAGCAGCCAGGACAGTTACTATGGCTACACCTTC.

The chain has TRBV27 and TRBJ1-5, with D perhaps matching TRBD1 (5 bases). Germline CDR1 reads MNHEY; CDR2 reads SMNVEV (reference sequence). V lost 3 bases and J 1 base, leaving 10 bases between the germline ends. The CDR3 runs 15 residues. Here the CDR3 DNA reads TGTGCCAGCAGTTTGGGATGGGGCAGCAATCAGCCCCAGCATTTT. Translating it yields CASSLGWGSNQPQHF.

The rearrangement links TRBV7-8 to TRBJ2-7; D might be TRBD2 (7 bases). The CDR3 length is 14 residues. Germline loops: CDR1 SGHVS, CDR2 FQNEAQ. V lost 0 bases and J lost 6, with 12 bases in between. The CDR3 here is CASSLALGGAEQYV. Written as DNA, the CDR3 is TGTGCCAGCAGCTTAGCGCTAGGGGGGGCCGAGCAGTACGTC.

The chain joins TRBV29-1 to TRBJ1-1, with no clear D. This CDR3 region has 13 residues. The germline V gene has CDR1 SQVTM and CDR2 ANQGSEA. Trimming stripped 1 base from V and 6 bases from J, with 12 bases between. DNA of the CDR3: TGCAGCGTTGAAGGTACACCCCGGCCTGAAGCTTTCTTT. It encodes CSVEGTPRPEAFF.

The chain employs TRBV27 and TRBJ2-2, with unresolved D. V was pared by 8 bases and J by 2 bases, with 9 bases between. CDR1 MNHEY and CDR2 SMNVEV come from the germline V gene (reference sequence). The CDR3 is made up of 13 amino acids. CDR3 amino acids: CASRVHNTGELFF. CDR3 in DNA: TGTGCCAGCCGGGTCCATAACACCGGGGAGCTGTTTTTT.

The sample holds one count of this clone. This chain joins TRBV28 and TRBJ2-2, with D perhaps TRBD1 (5 bases). Trimming took off 5 bases at V and 1 base at J, with 14 bases between the two ends. Germline V gene data show CDR1 as MDHEN and CDR2 as SYDVKM. This CDR3 is built from 16 residues. The CDR3 loop reads CASSNPDQGNTGELFF. The CDR3 DNA is TGTGCCAGCAGTAATCCCGACCAGGGGAACACCGGGGAGCTGTTTTTT.

This chain links TRBV10-2 with TRBJ1-1; D uncertain. The CDR3 is 13 amino acids. V was cut by 2 bases and J by 0 bases, with 4 bases left in between. Germline V gene data show CDR1 as WSHSY and CDR2 as SAAADI. The CDR3 DNA reads as TGCGCCAGCAGTGAGGGGGTGAACACTGAAGCTTTCTTT. Translating it yields CASSEGVNTEAFF.

The chain joins TRBV9 to TRBJ2-5, with 9 bases lining up with TRBD2. CDR3 length equals 15 residues. V shed 0 bases and J 2 bases; nucleotides not matched to a gene: 2. Germline V gene lookup returns CDR1 SGDLS and CDR2 YYNGEE. CDR3 region: CASSVGTSAQETQYF. For the CDR3, the DNA is TGTGCCAGCAGCGTAGGGACTAGCGCACAAGAGACCCAGTACTTC. Full variable domain (rest looked up from reference TRBV9 and TRBJ2-5): DSGVTQTPKHLITATGQRVTLRCSPRSGDLSVYWYQQSLDQGLQFLIQYYNGEERAKGNILERFSAQQFPDLHSELNLSSLELGDSALYFCASSVGTSAQETQYFGPGTRLLVL.

The count of this clone is one. The chain uses TRBV19 and TRBJ2-7; 8 positions agree with TRBD2. Germline lookup yields CDR1 LNHDA and CDR2 SQIVND (reference sequence). The CDR3 extends over 14 amino acids. Losses at the gene ends were 4 bases for V and 0 bases for J; bases not matched to a gene: 2. The DNA of the CDR3 is TGTGCCAGTAGTAAGACTAGCGTCTCCTACGAGCAGTACTTC. It is translated as CASSKTSVSYEQYF.

The CDR3 loop reads CASSPGTSKFQETQYF. CDR3 bases: TGTGCCAGCAGCCCCGGGACTAGCAAGTTCCAAGAGACCCAGTACTTC. This chain joins TRBV11-1 and TRBJ2-5, with 9 positions matching TRBD2. Germline loops: CDR1 SGHAT, CDR2 FQDESV (reference sequence). The J segment lost 1 base and the V segment lost 5 bases, leaving 8 bases of the junction unmatched. The CDR3 is 16 amino acids.

This chain uses TRBV20-1 with TRBJ1-1; 7 nucleotides match TRBD1. Germline CDR1 is DFQATT and CDR2 is SNEGSKA (reference sequence). With V trimmed by 6 bases and J by 10 bases, 5 bases remained unmatched. CDR3 length equals 10 residues. The CDR3, as DNA: TGCAGTGCGTATCAGGGGGGAGCTTTCTTT. Its translation: CSAYQGGAFF.

CDR3 in DNA: TGTGCCAGCAGCCCCGAGGGGCTAGCGGGGTCCTCGGGGCTTTCCTACGAGCAGTACTTC. Translated, it gives CASSPEGLAGSSGLSYEQYF. The chain combines TRBV9 with TRBJ2-7; the match to TRBD2 covers 9 bases. The CDR3 covers 20 residues. The germline CDR1 and CDR2 sequences are SGDLS and YYNGEE. The J segment lost 1 base and the V segment lost 4 bases, leaving 21 bases of the junction unmatched.

The chain is built from TRBV15 and TRBJ1-1; tentatively, D is TRBD1 (6 bases). CDR1 is LNHNV and CDR2 is YYDKDF in the germline V gene (reference sequence). The CDR3 extends over 15 amino acids. The germline V and J ends were trimmed by 4 bases and 7 bases, with 19 bases remaining between them. In DNA form, the CDR3 reads TGTGCCACCAGCACAGTTGACCCGGGACACGTTGAAGCTTTCTTT. Its translation: CATSTVDPGHVEAFF.

The chain has TRBV7-6 and TRBJ2-3; no firm D call. CDR1 is SGHVS and CDR2 is FNYEAQ in the germline V gene. The ends were cut back, 3 bases at V and 4 bases at J, with 14 bases in the middle. The CDR3 runs to 15 residues. The CDR3 sequence is CASSFQSGLADTQYF. CDR3 DNA sequence: TGTGCCAGCAGCTTCCAGTCTGGGTTGGCAGATACGCAGTATTTT.

This sequence joins TRBV7-6 and TRBJ2-1, with D possibly being TRBD2 (5 bases). The germline V and J ends were trimmed by 5 bases and 6 bases, with 20 bases remaining between them. There are 16 residues in the CDR3. Germline CDR1 and CDR2: SGHVS and FNYEAQ. CDR3 sequence reads: CASSEGVDGLGNEQFF. The CDR3 coding sequence is TGTGCCAGCAGCGAGGGTGTGGACGGACTCGGCAATGAGCAGTTCTTC. The full variable domain, with the rest looked up from reference TRBV7-6 and TRBJ2-1, is GAGVSQSPRYKVTKRGQDVALRCDPISGHVSLYWYRQALGQGPEFLTYFNYEAQQDKSGLPNDRFSAERPEGSISTLTIQRTEQRDSAMYRCASSEGVDGLGNEQFFGPGTRLTVL.

This chain connects TRBV9 to TRBJ1-2; 11 positions match TRBD1. This CDR3 region has 15 residues. The V gene end was trimmed by 0 bases and the J gene end by 8 bases; junction bases not matched to a gene: 6. Per germline, CDR1 SGDLS and CDR2 YYNGEE. CDR3 residues: CASSVGTGGRKGYTF. The CDR3 DNA reads as TGTGCCAGCAGCGTAGGGACAGGGGGCCGAAAGGGCTACACCTTC.

This chain joins TRBV7-9 and TRBJ1-1, with TRBD1 as a possible D gene (6 bases). V lost 4 bases and J 3 bases, leaving 15 bases between the germline ends. The CDR3 extends over 15 amino acids. Looked up from germline, CDR1 is SEHNR and CDR2 is FQNEAQ (reference sequence). The CDR3 loop reads CASSSAPWGHTEAFF. DNA for the CDR3: TGTGCCAGCAGCTCCGCCCCCTGGGGGCACACTGAAGCTTTCTTT. The full variable domain, in which reference TRBV7-9 and TRBJ1-1 provide the parts outside the CDR3, is DTGVSQNPRHKITKRGQNVTFRCDPISEHNRLYWYRQTLGQGPEFLTYFQNEAQLEKSRLLSDRFSAERPKGSFSTLEIQRTEQGDSAMYLCASSSAPWGHTEAFFGQGTRLTVV.

The rearrangement joins TRBV6-1 to TRBJ2-5; D may match TRBD1 or TRBD2 (5 bases each). CDR3 length: 16 amino acids. Deletions cut 0 bases from V and 2 bases from J, with 13 bases between. Per germline, CDR1 MNHNS and CDR2 SASEGT. CDR3 coding DNA: TGTGCCAGCAGTGAAGCTGGGATGGGACCACAAGAGACCCAGTACTTC. Its protein is CASSEAGMGPQETQYF.

CDR3 in amino acids: CASSWQPNQPQHF. As DNA, the CDR3 is TGTGCCAGCAGTTGGCAGCCTAATCAGCCCCAGCATTTT. The rearrangement uses TRBV27 and TRBJ1-5; D gene ambiguous. V lost 4 bases and J 4 bases, leaving 8 bases between the germline ends. CDR3 size: 13 residues. Germline V lookup: CDR1 MNHEY, CDR2 SMNVEV (reference sequence).

The chain combines TRBV5-4 with TRBJ1-2, with a tentative D call TRBD1 (5 bases). The CDR3 runs 15 residues. The V gene lost 4 bases and the J gene lost 6 bases, with 19 bases spanning the gap. Germline V gene lookup returns CDR1 SGHNT and CDR2 YYREEE (reference sequence). The CDR3 region has the DNA TGTGCCAGCAGCGGACCGGTCCAAGGGGTAGATGGCTACACCTTC. It is translated as CASSGPVQGVDGYTF.